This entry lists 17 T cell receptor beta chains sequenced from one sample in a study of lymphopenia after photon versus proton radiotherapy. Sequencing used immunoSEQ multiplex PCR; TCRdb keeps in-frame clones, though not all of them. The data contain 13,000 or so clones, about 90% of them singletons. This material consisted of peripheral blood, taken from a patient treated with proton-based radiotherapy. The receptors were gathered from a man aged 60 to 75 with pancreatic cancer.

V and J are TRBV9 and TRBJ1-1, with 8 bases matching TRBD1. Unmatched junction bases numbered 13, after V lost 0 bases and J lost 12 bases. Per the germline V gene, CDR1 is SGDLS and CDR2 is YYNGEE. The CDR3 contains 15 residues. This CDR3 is CASSVAPSTGDITFF. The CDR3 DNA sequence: TGTGCCAGCAGCGTAGCTCCCTCGACAGGGGACATAACTTTCTTT.

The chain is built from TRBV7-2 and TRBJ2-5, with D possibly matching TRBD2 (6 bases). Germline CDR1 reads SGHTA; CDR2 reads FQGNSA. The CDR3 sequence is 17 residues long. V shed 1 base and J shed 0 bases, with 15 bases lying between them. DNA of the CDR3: TGTGCCAGCAGCTTAGAAGATTGGACTACCTACCAAGAGACCCAGTACTTC. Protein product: CASSLEDWTTYQETQYF.

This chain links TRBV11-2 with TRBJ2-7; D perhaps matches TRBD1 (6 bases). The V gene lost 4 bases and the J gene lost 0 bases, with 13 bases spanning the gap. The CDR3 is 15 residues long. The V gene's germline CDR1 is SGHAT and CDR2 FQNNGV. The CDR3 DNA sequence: TGTGCCAGCAGCTGGGGACAAAGGAGCTCCTACGAGCAGTACTTC. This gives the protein CASSWGQRSSYEQYF.

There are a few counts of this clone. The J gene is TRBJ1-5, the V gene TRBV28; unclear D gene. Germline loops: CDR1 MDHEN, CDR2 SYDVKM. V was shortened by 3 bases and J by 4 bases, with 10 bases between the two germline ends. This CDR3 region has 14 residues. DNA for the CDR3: TGTGCCAGCAGTTTGTTGGGCTCTAATCAGCCCCAGCATTTT. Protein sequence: CASSLLGSNQPQHF.

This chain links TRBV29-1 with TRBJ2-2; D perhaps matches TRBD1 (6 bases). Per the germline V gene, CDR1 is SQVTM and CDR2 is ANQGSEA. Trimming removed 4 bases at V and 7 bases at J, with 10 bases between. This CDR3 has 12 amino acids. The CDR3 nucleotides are TGCAGCGTTGGACAGGCCGTCGGGGAGCTGTTTTTT. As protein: CSVGQAVGELFF.

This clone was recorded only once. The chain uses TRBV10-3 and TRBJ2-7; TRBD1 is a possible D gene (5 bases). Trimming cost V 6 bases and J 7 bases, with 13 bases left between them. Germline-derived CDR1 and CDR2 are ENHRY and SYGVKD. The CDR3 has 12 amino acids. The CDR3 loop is CAISYKGWEQYF. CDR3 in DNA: TGTGCCATCAGCTATAAGGGGTGGGAGCAGTACTTC.

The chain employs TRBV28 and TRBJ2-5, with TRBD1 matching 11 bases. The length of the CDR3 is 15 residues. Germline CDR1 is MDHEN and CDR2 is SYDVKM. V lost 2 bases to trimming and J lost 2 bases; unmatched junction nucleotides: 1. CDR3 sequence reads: CASSLGDRGQETQYF. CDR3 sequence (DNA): TGTGCCAGCAGTTTAGGGGACAGGGGGCAAGAGACCCAGTACTTC.

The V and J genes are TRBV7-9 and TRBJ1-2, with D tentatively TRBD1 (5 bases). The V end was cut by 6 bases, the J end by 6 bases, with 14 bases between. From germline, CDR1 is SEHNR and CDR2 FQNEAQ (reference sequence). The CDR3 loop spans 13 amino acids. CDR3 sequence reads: CASSIRAFDGYTF. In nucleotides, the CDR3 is TGTGCCAGCAGTATCAGGGCGTTTGATGGCTACACCTTC.

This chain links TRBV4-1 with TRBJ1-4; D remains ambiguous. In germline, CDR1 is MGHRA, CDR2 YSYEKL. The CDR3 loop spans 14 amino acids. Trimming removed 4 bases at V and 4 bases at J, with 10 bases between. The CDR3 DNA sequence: TGCGCCAGCAGCCCAGTGGGAATTAATGAAAAACTGTTTTTT. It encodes CASSPVGINEKLFF.

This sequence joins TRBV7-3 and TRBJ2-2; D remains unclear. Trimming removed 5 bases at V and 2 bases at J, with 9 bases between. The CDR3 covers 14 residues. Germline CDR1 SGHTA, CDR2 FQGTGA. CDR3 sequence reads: CASSRHGNTGELFF. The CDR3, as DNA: TGTGCCAGCAGCCGCCATGGTAACACCGGGGAGCTGTTTTTT.

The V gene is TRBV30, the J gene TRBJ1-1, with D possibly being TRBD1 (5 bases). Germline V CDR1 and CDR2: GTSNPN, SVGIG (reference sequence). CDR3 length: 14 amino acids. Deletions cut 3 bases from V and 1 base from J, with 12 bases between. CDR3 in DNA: TGTGCCTGGAGAGGGGAGGCAGCGAACACTGAAGCTTTCTTT. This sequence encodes CAWRGEAANTEAFF. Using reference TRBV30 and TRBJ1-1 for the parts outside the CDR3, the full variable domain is SQTIHQWPATLVQPVGSPLSLECTVEGTSNPNLYWYRQAAGRGLQLLFYSVGIGQISSEVPQNLSASRPQDRQFILSSKKLLLSDSGFYLCAWRGEAANTEAFFGQGTRLTVV.

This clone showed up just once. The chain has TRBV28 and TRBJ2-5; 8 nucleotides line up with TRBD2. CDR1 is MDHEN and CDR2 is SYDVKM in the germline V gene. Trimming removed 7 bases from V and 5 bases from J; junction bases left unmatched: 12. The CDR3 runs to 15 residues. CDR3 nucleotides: TGTGCCAGCATCAATAGCGGGGCATATAAGGAGACCCAGTACTTC. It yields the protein CASINSGAYKETQYF.

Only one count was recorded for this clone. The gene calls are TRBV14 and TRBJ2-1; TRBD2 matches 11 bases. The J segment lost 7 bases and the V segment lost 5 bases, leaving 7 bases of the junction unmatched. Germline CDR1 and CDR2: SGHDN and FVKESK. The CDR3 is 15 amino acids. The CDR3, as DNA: TGTGCCAGCAGCGTTAATAGCGGGAGGGTAAATGAGCAGTTCTTC. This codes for CASSVNSGRVNEQFF. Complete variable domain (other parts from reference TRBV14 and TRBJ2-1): EAGVTQFPSHSVIEKGQTVTLRCDPISGHDNLYWYRRVMGKEIKFLLHFVKESKQDESGMPNNRFLAERTGGTYSTLKVQPAELEDSGVYFCASSVNSGRVNEQFFGPGTRLTVL.

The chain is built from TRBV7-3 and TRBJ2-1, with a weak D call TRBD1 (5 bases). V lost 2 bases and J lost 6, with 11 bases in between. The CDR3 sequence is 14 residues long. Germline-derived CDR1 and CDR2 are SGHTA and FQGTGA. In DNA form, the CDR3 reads TGTGCCAGCAGCTTAGGGCAGGGTGGCAATGAGCAGTTCTTC. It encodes CASSLGQGGNEQFF.

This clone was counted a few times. CDR3 sequence (DNA): TGTGCCAGCAGCCAAGACGCCCCCAAGGACTACAATGAGCAGTTCTTC. It codes for CASSQDAPKDYNEQFF. The V call is TRBV14, the J call TRBJ2-1; no reliable D call. CDR1 and CDR2 (germline): SGHDN, FVKESK. The CDR3 consists of 16 residues. Trimming shortened V by 0 bases and J by 3 bases, and 12 bases separated the two germline ends.

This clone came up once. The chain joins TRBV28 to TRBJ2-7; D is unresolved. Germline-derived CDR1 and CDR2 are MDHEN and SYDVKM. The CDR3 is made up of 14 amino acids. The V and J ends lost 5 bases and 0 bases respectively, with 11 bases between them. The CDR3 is CASSDQDHSYEQYF. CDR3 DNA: TGTGCCAGCAGTGATCAGGACCACTCCTACGAGCAGTACTTC.

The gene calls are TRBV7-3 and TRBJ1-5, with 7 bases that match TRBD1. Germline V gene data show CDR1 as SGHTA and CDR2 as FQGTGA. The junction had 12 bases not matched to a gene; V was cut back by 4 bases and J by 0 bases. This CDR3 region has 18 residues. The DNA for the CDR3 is TGTGCCAGCAGCTCAGGCGGGGACAGCAGATATAGCAATCAGCCCCAGCATTTT. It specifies CASSSGGDSRYSNQPQHF.